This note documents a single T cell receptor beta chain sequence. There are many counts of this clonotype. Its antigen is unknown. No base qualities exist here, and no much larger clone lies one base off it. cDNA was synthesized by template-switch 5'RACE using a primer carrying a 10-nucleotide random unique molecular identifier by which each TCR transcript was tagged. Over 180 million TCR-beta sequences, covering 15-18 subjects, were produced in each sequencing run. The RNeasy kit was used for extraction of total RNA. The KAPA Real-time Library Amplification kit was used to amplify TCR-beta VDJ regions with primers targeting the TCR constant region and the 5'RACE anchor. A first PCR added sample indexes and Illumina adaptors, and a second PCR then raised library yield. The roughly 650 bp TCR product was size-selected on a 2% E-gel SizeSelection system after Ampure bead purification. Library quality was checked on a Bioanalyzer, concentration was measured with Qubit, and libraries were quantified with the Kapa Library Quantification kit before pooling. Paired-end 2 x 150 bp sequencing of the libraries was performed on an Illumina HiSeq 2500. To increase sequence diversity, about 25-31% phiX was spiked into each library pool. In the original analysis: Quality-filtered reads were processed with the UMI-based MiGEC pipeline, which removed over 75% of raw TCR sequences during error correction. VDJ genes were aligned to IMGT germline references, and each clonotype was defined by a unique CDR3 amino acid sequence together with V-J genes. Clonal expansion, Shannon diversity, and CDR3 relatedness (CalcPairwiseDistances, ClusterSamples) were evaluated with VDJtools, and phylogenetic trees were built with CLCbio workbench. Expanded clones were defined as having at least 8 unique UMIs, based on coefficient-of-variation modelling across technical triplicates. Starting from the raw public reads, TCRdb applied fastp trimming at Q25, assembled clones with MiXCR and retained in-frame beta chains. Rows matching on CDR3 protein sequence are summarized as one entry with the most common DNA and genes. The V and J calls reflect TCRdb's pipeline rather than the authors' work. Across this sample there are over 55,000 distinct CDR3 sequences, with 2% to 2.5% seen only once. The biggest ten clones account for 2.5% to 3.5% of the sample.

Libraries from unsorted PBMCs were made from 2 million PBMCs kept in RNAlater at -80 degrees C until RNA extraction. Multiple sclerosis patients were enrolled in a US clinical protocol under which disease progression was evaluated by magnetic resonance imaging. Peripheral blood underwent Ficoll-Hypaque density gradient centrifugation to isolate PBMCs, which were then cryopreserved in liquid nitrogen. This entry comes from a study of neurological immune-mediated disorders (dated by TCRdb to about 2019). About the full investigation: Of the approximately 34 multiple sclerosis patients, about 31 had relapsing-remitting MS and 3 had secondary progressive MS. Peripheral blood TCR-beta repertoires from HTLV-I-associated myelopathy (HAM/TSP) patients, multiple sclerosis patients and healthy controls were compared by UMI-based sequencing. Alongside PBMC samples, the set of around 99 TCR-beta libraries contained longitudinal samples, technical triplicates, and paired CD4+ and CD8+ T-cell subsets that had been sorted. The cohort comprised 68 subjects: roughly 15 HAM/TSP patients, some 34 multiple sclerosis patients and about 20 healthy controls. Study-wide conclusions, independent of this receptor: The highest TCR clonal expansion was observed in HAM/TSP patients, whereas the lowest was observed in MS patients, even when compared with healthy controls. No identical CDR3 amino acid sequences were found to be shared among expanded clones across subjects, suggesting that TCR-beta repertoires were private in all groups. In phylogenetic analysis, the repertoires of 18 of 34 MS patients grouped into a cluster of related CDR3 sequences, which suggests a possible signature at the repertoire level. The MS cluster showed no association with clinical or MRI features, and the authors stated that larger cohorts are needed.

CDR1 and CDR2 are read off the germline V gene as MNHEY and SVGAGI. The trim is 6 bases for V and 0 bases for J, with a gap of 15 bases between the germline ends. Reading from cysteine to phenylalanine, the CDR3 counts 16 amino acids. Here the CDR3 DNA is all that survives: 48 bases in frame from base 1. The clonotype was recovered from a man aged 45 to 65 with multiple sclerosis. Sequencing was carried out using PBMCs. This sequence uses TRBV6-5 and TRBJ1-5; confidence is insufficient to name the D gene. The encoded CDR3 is CASRPGTGDSNQPQHF. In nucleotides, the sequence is TGTGCCAGCAGGCCCGGTACGGGCGATAGCAATCAGCCCCAGCATTTT.